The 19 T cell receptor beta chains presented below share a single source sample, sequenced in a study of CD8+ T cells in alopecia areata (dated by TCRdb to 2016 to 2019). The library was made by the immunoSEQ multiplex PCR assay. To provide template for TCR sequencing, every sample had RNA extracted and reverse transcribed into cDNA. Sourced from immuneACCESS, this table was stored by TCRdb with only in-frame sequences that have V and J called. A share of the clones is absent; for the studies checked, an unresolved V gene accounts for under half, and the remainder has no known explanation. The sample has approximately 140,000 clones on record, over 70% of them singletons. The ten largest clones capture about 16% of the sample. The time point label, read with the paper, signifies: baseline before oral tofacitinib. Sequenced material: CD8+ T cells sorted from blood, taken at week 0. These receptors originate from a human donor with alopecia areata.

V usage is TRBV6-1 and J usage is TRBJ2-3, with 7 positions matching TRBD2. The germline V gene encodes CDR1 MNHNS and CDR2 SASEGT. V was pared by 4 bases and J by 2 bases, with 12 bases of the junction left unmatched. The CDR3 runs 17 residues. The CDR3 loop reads CASSAKVAGEYTDTQYF. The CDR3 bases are TGTGCCAGCAGTGCGAAGGTGGCGGGGGAATACACAGATACGCAGTATTTT.

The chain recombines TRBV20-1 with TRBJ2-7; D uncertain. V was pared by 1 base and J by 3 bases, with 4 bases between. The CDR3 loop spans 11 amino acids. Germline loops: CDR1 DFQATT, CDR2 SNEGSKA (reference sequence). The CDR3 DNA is TGCAGTGCTAGAGGAGGCTACGAGCAGTACTTC. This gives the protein CSARGGYEQYF.

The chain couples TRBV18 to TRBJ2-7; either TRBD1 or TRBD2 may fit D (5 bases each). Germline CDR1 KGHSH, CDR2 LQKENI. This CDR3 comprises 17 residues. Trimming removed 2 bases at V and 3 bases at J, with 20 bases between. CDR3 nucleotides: TGTGCCAGCTCACCAGGGGCTCGGGGACGGGATATCTACGAGCAGTACTTC. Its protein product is CASSPGARGRDIYEQYF. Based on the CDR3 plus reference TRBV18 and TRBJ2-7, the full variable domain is NAGVMQNPRHLVRRRGQEARLRCSPMKGHSHVYWYRQLPEEGLKFMVYLQKENIIDESGMPKERFSAEFPKEGPSILRIQQVVRGDSAAYFCASSPGARGRDIYEQYFGPGTRLTVT.

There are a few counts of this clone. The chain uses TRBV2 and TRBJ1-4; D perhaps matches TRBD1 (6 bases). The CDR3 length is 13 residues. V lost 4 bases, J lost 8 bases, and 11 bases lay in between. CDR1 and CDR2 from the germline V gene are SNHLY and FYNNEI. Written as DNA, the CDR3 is TGTGCCAGCAGTGGGACAGAAAAGGAAAAACTGTTTTTT. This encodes CASSGTEKEKLFF.

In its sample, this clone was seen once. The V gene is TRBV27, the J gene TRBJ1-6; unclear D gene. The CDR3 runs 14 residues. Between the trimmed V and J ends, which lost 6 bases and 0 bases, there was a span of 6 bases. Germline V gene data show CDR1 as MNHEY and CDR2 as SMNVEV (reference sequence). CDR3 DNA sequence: TGTGCCAGCAGACAGAGCTCCTATAATTCACCCCTCCACTTT. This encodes CASRQSSYNSPLHF.

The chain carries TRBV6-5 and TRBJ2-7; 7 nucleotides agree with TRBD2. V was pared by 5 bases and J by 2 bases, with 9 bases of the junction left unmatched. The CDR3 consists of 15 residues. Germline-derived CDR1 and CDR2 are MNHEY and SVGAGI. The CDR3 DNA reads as TGTGCCAGCAGTCCCGGTCTAGCGGACACCTACGAGCAGTACTTC. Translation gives CASSPGLADTYEQYF.

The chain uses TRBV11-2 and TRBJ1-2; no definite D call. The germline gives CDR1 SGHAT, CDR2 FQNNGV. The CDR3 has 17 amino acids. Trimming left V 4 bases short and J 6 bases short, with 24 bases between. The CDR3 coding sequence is TGTGCCAGCAGCTCGCGGTTGGCCGCCGTGGTACTCGATGGCTACACCTTC. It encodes CASSSRLAAVVLDGYTF. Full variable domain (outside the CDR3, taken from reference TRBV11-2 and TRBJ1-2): EAGVAQSPRYKIIEKRQSVAFWCNPISGHATLYWYQQILGQGPKLLIQFQNNGVVDDSQLPKDRFSAERLKGVDSTLKIQPAKLEDSAVYLCASSSRLAAVVLDGYTFGSGTRLTVV.

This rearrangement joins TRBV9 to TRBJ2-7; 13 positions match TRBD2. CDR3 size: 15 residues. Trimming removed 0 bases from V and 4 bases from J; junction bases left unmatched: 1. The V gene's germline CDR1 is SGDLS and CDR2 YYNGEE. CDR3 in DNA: TGTGCCAGCAGCGTAGGACTAGCGGGAGGTTACGAGCAGTACTTC. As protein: CASSVGLAGGYEQYF. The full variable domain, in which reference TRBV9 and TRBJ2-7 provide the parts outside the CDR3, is DSGVTQTPKHLITATGQRVTLRCSPRSGDLSVYWYQQSLDQGLQFLIQYYNGEERAKGNILERFSAQQFPDLHSELNLSSLELGDSALYFCASSVGLAGGYEQYFGPGTRLTVT.

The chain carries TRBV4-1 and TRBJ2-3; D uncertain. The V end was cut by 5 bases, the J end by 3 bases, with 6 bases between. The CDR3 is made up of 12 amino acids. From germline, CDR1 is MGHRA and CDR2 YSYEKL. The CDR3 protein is CASSGETDTQYF. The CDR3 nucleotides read TGCGCCAGCAGCGGCGAAACAGATACGCAGTATTTT.

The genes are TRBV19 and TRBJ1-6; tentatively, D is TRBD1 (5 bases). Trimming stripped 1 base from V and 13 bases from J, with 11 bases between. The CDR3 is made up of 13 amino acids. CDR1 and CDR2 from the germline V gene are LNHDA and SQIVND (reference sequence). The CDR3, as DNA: TGTGCCAGTAGTATAGGAGGGACCGTCCCCCTCCACTTT. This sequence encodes CASSIGGTVPLHF. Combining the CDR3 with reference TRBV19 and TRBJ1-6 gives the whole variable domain DGGITQSPKYLFRKEGQNVTLSCEQNLNHDAMYWYRQDPGQGLRLIYYSQIVNDFQKGDIAEGYSVSREKKESFPLTVTSAQKNPTAFYLCASSIGGTVPLHFGNGTRLTVT.

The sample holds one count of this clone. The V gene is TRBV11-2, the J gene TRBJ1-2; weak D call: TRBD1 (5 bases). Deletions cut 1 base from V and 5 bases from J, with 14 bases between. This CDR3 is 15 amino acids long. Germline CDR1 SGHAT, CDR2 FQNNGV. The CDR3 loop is CASSLVPGSSYGYTF. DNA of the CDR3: TGTGCCAGCAGCTTAGTTCCAGGGAGCTCGTATGGCTACACCTTC.

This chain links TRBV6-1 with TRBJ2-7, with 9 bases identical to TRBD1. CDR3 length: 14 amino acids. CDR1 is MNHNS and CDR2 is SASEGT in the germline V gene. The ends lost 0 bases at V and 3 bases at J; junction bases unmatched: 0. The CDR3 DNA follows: TGTGCCAGCAGTGAAGCGACAGGGGGCTACGAGCAGTACTTC. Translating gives CASSEATGGYEQYF.

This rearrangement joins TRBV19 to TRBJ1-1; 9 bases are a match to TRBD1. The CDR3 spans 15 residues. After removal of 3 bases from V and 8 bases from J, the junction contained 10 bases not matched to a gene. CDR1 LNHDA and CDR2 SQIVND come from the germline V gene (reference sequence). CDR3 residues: CASSMGQGGLREAFF. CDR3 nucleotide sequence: TGTGCCAGTAGTATGGGACAGGGCGGACTTCGGGAAGCTTTCTTT.

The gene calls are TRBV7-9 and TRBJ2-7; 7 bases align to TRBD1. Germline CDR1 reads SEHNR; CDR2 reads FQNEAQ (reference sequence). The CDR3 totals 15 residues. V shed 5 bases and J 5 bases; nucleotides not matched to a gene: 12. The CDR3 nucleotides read TGTGCCAGCAGCCCGCCGACAGGGACAAGCGACGAGCAGTACTTC. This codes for CASSPPTGTSDEQYF.

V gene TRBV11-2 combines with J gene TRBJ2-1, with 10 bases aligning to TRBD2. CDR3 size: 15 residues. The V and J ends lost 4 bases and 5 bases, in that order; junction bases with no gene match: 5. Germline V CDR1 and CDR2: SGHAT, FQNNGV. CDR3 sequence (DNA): TGTGCCAGCAGCTCTGTCAGCGGGAGGGACAATGAGCAGTTCTTC. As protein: CASSSVSGRDNEQFF.

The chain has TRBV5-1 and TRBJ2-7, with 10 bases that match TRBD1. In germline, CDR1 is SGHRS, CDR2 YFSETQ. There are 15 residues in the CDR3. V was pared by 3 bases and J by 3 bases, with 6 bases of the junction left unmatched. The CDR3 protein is CASSSSGDRGYEQYF. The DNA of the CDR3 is TGCGCCAGCAGCTCATCTGGGGACAGGGGCTACGAGCAGTACTTC.

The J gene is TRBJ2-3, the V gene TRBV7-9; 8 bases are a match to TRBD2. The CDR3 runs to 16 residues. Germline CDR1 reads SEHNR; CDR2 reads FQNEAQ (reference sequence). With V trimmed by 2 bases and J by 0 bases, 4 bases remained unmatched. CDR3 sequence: CASSLLAGSSTDTQYF. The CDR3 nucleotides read TGTGCCAGCAGCTTACTAGCGGGCTCTAGCACAGATACGCAGTATTTT.

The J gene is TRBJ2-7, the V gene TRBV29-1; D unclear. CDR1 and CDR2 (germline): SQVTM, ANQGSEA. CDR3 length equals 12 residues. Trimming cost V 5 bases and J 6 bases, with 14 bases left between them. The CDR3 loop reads CSVLGLRSEQYF. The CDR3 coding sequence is TGCAGCGTTCTAGGGCTACGGTCCGAGCAGTACTTC.

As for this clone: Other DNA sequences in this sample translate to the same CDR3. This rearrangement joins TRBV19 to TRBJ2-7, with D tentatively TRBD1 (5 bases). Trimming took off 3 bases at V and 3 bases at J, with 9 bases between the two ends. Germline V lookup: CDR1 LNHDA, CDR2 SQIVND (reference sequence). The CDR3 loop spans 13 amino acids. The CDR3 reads CASSISRDYEQYF. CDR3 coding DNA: TGTGCCAGTAGTATTTCCAGGGACTACGAGCAGTACTTC. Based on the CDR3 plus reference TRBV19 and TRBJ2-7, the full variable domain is DGGITQSPKYLFRKEGQNVTLSCEQNLNHDAMYWYRQDPGQGLRLIYYSQIVNDFQKGDIAEGYSVSREKKESFPLTVTSAQKNPTAFYLCASSISRDYEQYFGPGTRLTVT.